This T cell receptor beta chain was profiled in a study of T cells in Graves' hyperthyroidism and ophthalmopathy. Amplification yielded TCR beta CDR3 regions, with RNA transcripts as the source. Initially, a first-round RT-PCR of the TCR CDR3 employed the HTBI primer set. TCRdb independently ran MiXCR on the multiplex PCR reads; one entry per CDR3 protein. The sample includes around 250,000 distinct CDR3 sequences, about 14% of them seen just once. Germline V gene sequence: CDR1 SGHAT, CDR2 FQNNGV. This CDR3 spans 15 amino acids. Trimming shortened V by 1 base and J by 0 bases, and 8 bases separated the two germline ends. This clonotype was seen repeatedly, ten times or more.

Sequenced input: blood. The receptor was isolated from a woman aged 40 to 50 with Graves' hyperthyroidism that later progressed to Graves' ophthalmopathy. The chain links TRBV11-2 to TRBJ2-3, with D possibly being TRBD2 (6 bases). CDR3 DNA sequence: TGTGCCAGCAGCTTAGTGGGGACTAGCACAGATACGCAGTATTTT. This gives the protein CASSLVGTSTDTQYF.